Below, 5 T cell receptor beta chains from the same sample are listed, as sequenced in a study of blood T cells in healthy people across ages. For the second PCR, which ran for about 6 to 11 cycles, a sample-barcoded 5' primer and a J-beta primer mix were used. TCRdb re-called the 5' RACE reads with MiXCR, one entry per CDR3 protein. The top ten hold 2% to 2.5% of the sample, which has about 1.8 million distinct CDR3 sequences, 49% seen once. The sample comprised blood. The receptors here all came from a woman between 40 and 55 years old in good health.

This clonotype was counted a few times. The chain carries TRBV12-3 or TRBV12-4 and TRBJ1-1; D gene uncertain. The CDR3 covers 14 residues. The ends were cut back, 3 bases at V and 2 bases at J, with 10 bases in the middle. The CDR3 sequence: CASSLMAANTEAFF. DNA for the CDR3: TGTGCCAGCAGTTTGATGGCAGCTAACACTGAAGCTTTCTTT.

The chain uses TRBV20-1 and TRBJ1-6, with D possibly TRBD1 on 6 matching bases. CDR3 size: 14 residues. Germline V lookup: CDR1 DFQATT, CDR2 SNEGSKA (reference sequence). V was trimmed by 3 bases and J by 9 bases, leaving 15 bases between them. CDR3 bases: TGCAGTGCTAGTACGCTGGGGGGGCGTTCACCCCTCCACTTT. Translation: CSASTLGGRSPLHF.

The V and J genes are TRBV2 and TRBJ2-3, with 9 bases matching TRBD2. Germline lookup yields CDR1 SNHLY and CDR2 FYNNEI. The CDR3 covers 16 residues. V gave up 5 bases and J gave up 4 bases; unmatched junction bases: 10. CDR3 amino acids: CASSPLGGGAADTQYF. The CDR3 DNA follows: TGTGCCAGCAGTCCTCTTGGCGGGGGGGCCGCAGATACGCAGTATTTT.

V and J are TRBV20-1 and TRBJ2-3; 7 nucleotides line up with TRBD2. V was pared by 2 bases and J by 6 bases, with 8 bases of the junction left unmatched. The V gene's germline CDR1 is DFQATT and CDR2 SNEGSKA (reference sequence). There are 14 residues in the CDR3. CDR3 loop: CSARIAQGGDTQYF. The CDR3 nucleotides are TGCAGTGCTAGAATCGCTCAGGGAGGGGATACGCAGTATTTT.

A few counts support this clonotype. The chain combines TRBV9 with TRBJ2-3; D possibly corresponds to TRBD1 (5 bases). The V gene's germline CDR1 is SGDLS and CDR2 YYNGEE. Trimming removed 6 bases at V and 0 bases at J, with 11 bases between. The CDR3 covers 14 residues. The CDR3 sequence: CASKVGVSTDTQYF. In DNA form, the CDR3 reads TGTGCCAGCAAGGTAGGGGTTAGCACAGATACGCAGTATTTT.